The source of this T cell receptor beta chain is a study of human T cells and chemical hapten exposure. For the study at large: Investigators sensitized about 2 cm by about 2 cm of upper inner arm skin with 2% DPC.

Time point denoted: patch test 3, about 24 weeks after DPC sensitization. Treatment indicated: therapeutic diphenylcyclopropenone sensitization with weekly scalp DPC. People who gave samples had alopecia, were 18 to 70 years old, and were suitable for DPC. Study outcomes and limitations: PT1 expanded TCR counts and patch test score were linked, and their correlation was positive.

TCRdb reprocessed the RACE reads via MiXCR and lists one record per CDR3 protein. The sample lists 100,000 or so distinct CDR3 sequences, about 34% occurring once. Regarding this clonotype: As yet, its antigen is unknown.

The length of the CDR3 is 15 residues. V lost 4 bases, J lost 9 bases, and 21 bases lay in between. In germline, CDR1 is SGDLS, CDR2 YYNGEE. This TCR was recovered from a man aged 40-55 years with alopecia areata. Some clones in this sample may be carry-over from other donors' samples. Here the sequenced sample was whole blood, taken in connection with sensitization to the hapten diphenylcyclopropenone (DPC). This chain links TRBV9 with TRBJ2-3, with D possibly being TRBD1 (7 bases). The CDR3, as DNA: TGTGCCAGCAGCCAGGGGGGACCGCTTAGGGGGACGCAGTATTTT. Its translation is CASSQGGPLRGTQYF.